Below are 27 T cell receptor beta chains sequenced from a single sample in a study of vaccination and CD4 T cells after COVID-19. The Oncomine TCR Beta short-read assay was applied to DNA of cultured CD4+ T cells. Via MiXCR, TCRdb re-called the PCR reads, giving one row per CDR3 protein. This sample carries about 12,000 distinct CDR3 sequences, approximately 60% of them seen once, and the ten largest clones take around 12%. Stated treatment: roughly 10-day PBMC culture with coronavirus spike peptide pools or control peptides (ViraFEST assay). These receptors' targets are unknown. The sequenced sample consisted of CD4+ T cells from blood, cultured in vitro. These receptors all come from a human donor who had recovered from COVID-19.

This chain links TRBV15 with TRBJ1-5; a weak D match, TRBD1 (5 bases). The V and J ends lost 0 bases and 0 bases respectively, with 12 bases between them. CDR1 is LNHNV, CDR2 YYDKDF, per germline (reference sequence). The CDR3 consists of 17 residues. CDR3 sequence reads: CATSRDLTADSNQPQHF. CDR3 nucleotide sequence: TGTGCCACCAGCAGAGATTTGACAGCAGATAGCAATCAGCCCCAGCATTTT.

This chain uses TRBV21-1 with TRBJ2-2; TRBD2 is the table's D call, not checked against the DNA. TRBV21-1 is a known pseudogene. The CDR3 spans 17 residues. In DNA form, the CDR3 reads TGTGCCAGCAGCGGAGAGGGACTAGCGGGAAACACCGGGGAGCTGTTTTTT. Its translation: CASSGEGLAGNTGELFF.

The CDR3 loop is CASSDLAGGGRQPQHF. Here the CDR3 DNA reads TGTGCCAGCAGTGATTTGGCGGGGGGGGGCCGTCAGCCCCAGCATTTT. V usage is TRBV6-1 and J usage is TRBJ1-5, with D possibly matching TRBD1 (6 bases). Trimming removed 3 bases at V and 6 bases at J, with 18 bases between. CDR1 is MNHNS and CDR2 is SASEGT in the germline V gene. The CDR3 sequence is 16 residues long.

The count of this clonotype is one. The rearrangement links TRBV10-1 to TRBJ2-1; 14 bases match TRBD2. With 6 bases clipped from V and 9 bases from J, the junction kept 13 bases outside the gene matches. Germline CDR1 reads WNHNN; CDR2 reads SYGVQD (reference sequence). The CDR3 extends over 17 amino acids. The CDR3 sequence: CASSAMGLAGDPGEQFF. CDR3 in DNA: TGCGCCAGCAGCGCCATGGGACTAGCGGGAGACCCAGGTGAGCAGTTCTTC.

The genes are TRBV18 and TRBJ1-2, with TRBD1 identical over 7 bases. The CDR3 is made up of 13 amino acids. CDR1 KGHSH and CDR2 LQKENI come from the germline V gene. With V trimmed by 4 bases and J by 6 bases, 5 bases remained unmatched. The CDR3 nucleotides are TGTGCCAGCTCACTAACAGGGGTCGATGGCTACACCTTC. This codes for CASSLTGVDGYTF.

The J gene is TRBJ2-3, the V gene TRBV7-9, with 7 bases aligning to TRBD1. The CDR3 has 16 amino acids. J was trimmed by 1 base and V by 1 base; bases with no gene match: 5. The germline gives CDR1 SEHNR, CDR2 FQNEAQ (reference sequence). The DNA of the CDR3 is TGTGCCAGCAGCTTAGACACAGGGGTCGGCACAGATACGCAGTATTTT. It encodes CASSLDTGVGTDTQYF.

This clonotype was counted only a few times. The chain is built from TRBV28 and TRBJ2-5; a weak D match, TRBD1 (6 bases). This CDR3 has 14 amino acids. The germline V and J ends were trimmed by 6 bases and 0 bases, with 11 bases remaining between them. Germline CDR1 MDHEN, CDR2 SYDVKM. The CDR3 DNA reads as TGTGCCAGCAGGGACAGTATGTACCAAGAGACCCAGTACTTC. It translates to CASRDSMYQETQYF. Drawing the rest from reference TRBV28 and TRBJ2-5, the complete variable domain is DVKVTQSSRYLVKRTGEKVFLECVQDMDHENMFWYRQDPGLGLRLIYFSYDVKMKEKGDIPEGYSVSREKKERFSLILESASTNQTSMYLCASRDSMYQETQYFGPGTRLLVL.

This clonotype has just a few counts. The J gene is TRBJ1-2, the V gene TRBV6-2 or TRBV6-3; D might be TRBD1 (5 bases). Trimming stripped 5 bases from V and 4 bases from J, with 11 bases between. Germline lookup yields CDR1 MNHEY and CDR2 SVGEGT. The CDR3 consists of 13 residues. CDR3 nucleotide sequence: TGTGCCAGCAGTGAGGGGCTGGTCTATGGCTACACCTTC. It encodes CASSEGLVYGYTF.

Comments on this clonotype: Its ends do not fully match the called genes, so a read error is possible. The chain has TRBV28 and TRBJ2-7; D not resolved. The CDR3 extends over 12 amino acids. Germline CDR1 is MDHEN and CDR2 is SYDVKM. CDR3 residues: CASSFGSSEQYF. As DNA, the CDR3 is TGTGCCAGCAGTTTTGGGTCCTCCGAGCAGTACTTC.

V is TRBV7-8 and J is TRBJ2-5; the D gene is possibly TRBD2 (5 bases). Germline V CDR1 and CDR2: SGHVS, FQNEAQ. V was clipped by 1 base and J by 5 bases, with 8 bases between them. The CDR3 contains 13 residues. CDR3 residues: CASSLGGLETQYF. As DNA, the CDR3 is TGTGCCAGCAGCTTAGGAGGACTCGAGACCCAGTACTTC.

The gene calls are TRBV20-1 and TRBJ2-1; the match to TRBD1 covers 10 bases. The length of the CDR3 is 13 residues. The germline CDR1 and CDR2 sequences are DFQATT and SNEGSKA (reference sequence). V lost 6 bases and J lost 12; bases outside the gene matches: 11. CDR3: CSASTGGAAGQFF. CDR3 sequence (DNA): TGCAGTGCCTCGACAGGGGGCGCGGCTGGGCAGTTCTTC.

The chain has TRBV5-4 and TRBJ2-3; D ambiguous. V lost 3 bases to trimming and J lost 0 bases, with 20 bases between them. Germline V lookup: CDR1 SGHNT, CDR2 YYREEE (reference sequence). There are 18 residues in the CDR3. CDR3 protein: CASSSGGFSRVSTDTQYF. In DNA, the CDR3 is TGTGCCAGCAGCTCTGGTGGGTTTAGCCGGGTTAGCACAGATACGCAGTATTTT.

This chain links TRBV21-1 with TRBJ2-7; the table's D gene call, TRBD1, was not cross checked with the DNA. TRBV21-1 is described as a pseudogene. The CDR3 extends over 13 amino acids. The CDR3 DNA reads TGTGCCAGCAGCGCAGTACAGGTTTACGAGCAGTACTTC. Its translation: CASSAVQVYEQYF.

The genes are TRBV5-4 and TRBJ2-1; D is unresolved. CDR1 SGHNT and CDR2 YYREEE come from the germline V gene (reference sequence). This CDR3 is built from 11 residues. V shed 1 base and J shed 7 bases, with 3 bases lying between them. The chain's CDR3 is CASSLRNEQFF. In DNA, the CDR3 is TGTGCCAGCAGCTTGAGGAATGAGCAGTTCTTC.

CDR3 loop: CATSRELGYQETQYF. The CDR3, as DNA: TGTGCCACCAGCAGGGAATTAGGGTACCAAGAGACCCAGTACTTC. The rearrangement uses TRBV15 and TRBJ2-5; D not resolved. The length of the CDR3 is 15 residues. The V end was cut by 3 bases, the J end by 0 bases, with 11 bases between. Germline V CDR1 and CDR2: LNHNV, YYDKDF (reference sequence).

The chain uses TRBV20-1 and TRBJ1-1; no clear D gene. The germline V gene encodes CDR1 DFQATT and CDR2 SNEGSKA (reference sequence). V lost 2 bases and J lost 3, with 13 bases in between. CDR3 length: 14 amino acids. CDR3 DNA sequence: TGCAGTGCTAGATCACCACTGGAGGACACTGAAGCTTTCTTT. Residues: CSARSPLEDTEAFF.

The V gene is TRBV5-1, the J gene TRBJ2-7, with 9 bases that match TRBD2. The ends lost 0 bases at V and 2 bases at J; junction bases unmatched: 6. Germline V gene data show CDR1 as SGHRS and CDR2 as YFSETQ. This CDR3 has 16 residues. The CDR3, as DNA: TGCGCCAGCAGCTTGGATGGGGCGGGAGGGCCCTACGAGCAGTACTTC. Translating it yields CASSLDGAGGPYEQYF.

V is TRBV14 and J is TRBJ2-7; D uncertain. CDR3 length equals 12 residues. CDR1 is SGHDN, CDR2 FVKESK, per germline. Between the trimmed V and J ends, which lost 4 bases and 3 bases, there was a span of 7 bases. CDR3 sequence (DNA): TGTGCCAGCAGCCTCGGTTTCTACGAGCAGTACTTC. Translating it yields CASSLGFYEQYF.

V is TRBV7-8 and J is TRBJ2-7; D is uncertain. CDR1 is SGHVS and CDR2 is FQNEAQ in the germline V gene. The V and J ends lost 5 bases and 4 bases respectively, with 6 bases between them. This CDR3 is 11 amino acids long. The CDR3 DNA reads TGTGCCAGCAGCGTAAAATACGAGCAGTACTTC. Amino acids: CASSVKYEQYF.

The rearrangement joins TRBV28 to TRBJ2-1; 9 positions match TRBD2. J was trimmed by 5 bases and V by 2 bases; bases with no gene match: 7. In germline, CDR1 is MDHEN, CDR2 SYDVKM. The CDR3 has 16 amino acids. The CDR3 bases are TGTGCCAGCAGTTTAGATCTAGCGGGACTCAACAATGAGCAGTTCTTC. Translating gives CASSLDLAGLNNEQFF. Drawing the rest from reference TRBV28 and TRBJ2-1, the complete variable domain is DVKVTQSSRYLVKRTGEKVFLECVQDMDHENMFWYRQDPGLGLRLIYFSYDVKMKEKGDIPEGYSVSREKKERFSLILESASTNQTSMYLCASSLDLAGLNNEQFFGPGTRLTVL.

This rearrangement joins TRBV7-8 to TRBJ2-7; 10 bases line up with TRBD1. Germline trimming cut 2 bases from V and 2 bases from J; bases unmatched to any gene: 12. The CDR3 totals 18 residues. The germline V gene encodes CDR1 SGHVS and CDR2 FQNEAQ. The CDR3 here is CASSLLRDRGQLPYEQYF. CDR3 DNA sequence: TGTGCCAGCAGCTTACTTCGGGACAGGGGTCAACTCCCCTACGAGCAGTACTTC.

V is TRBV6-1 and J is TRBJ2-1, with TRBD2 matching 11 bases. V shed 0 bases and J 1 base; nucleotides not matched to a gene: 2. Per the germline V gene, CDR1 is MNHNS and CDR2 is SASEGT. The CDR3 is 17 residues long. The CDR3 is CASSEAIAGGSYNEQFF. Written as DNA, the CDR3 is TGTGCCAGCAGTGAAGCGATAGCGGGAGGGTCCTACAATGAGCAGTTCTTC.

The rearrangement links TRBV5-1 to TRBJ1-4; D not certain. The CDR3 is 15 amino acids. V was pared by 3 bases and J by 0 bases, with 9 bases between. CDR1 and CDR2 (germline): SGHRS, YFSETQ. The CDR3 nucleotides are TGCGCCAGCAGCTCCGGACCATCAACTAATGAAAAACTGTTTTTT. Translating gives CASSSGPSTNEKLFF.

This chain uses TRBV18 with TRBJ2-1; D is unclear. The germline V gene encodes CDR1 KGHSH and CDR2 LQKENI. V dropped 6 bases and J dropped 10 bases, with 16 bases sitting between them. The CDR3 contains 13 residues. The CDR3 sequence: CASSPPLVGEQFF. The DNA for the CDR3 is TGTGCCAGCTCTCCCCCGTTGGTGGGAGAGCAGTTCTTC.

V is TRBV28 and J is TRBJ2-5, with TRBD1 matching over 8 bases. This CDR3 has 15 residues. The germline CDR1 and CDR2 sequences are MDHEN and SYDVKM. The ends lost 5 bases at V and 4 bases at J; junction bases unmatched: 9. CDR3 loop: CASSPGQGSGETQYF. CDR3 bases: TGTGCCAGCAGTCCCGGACAGGGTTCGGGAGAGACCCAGTACTTC.

The chain is built from TRBV6-1 and TRBJ2-7, with a possible D match to TRBD1 (5 bases). The V end lost 5 bases, the J end lost 7 bases, and 12 bases lay between the germline ends. The CDR3 length is 12 residues. CDR1 is MNHNS and CDR2 is SASEGT in the germline V gene. The CDR3 here is CASSLDKPEQYF. The CDR3 bases are TGTGCCAGCAGTCTGGACAAACCAGAGCAGTACTTC.

This clonotype was seen only a few times. The V and J genes are TRBV5-1 and TRBJ2-1; D is possibly TRBD2 (6 bases). Trimming stripped 0 bases from V and 8 bases from J, with 12 bases between. Germline V gene lookup returns CDR1 SGHRS and CDR2 YFSETQ. This CDR3 is 14 amino acids long. This CDR3 is CASSLGDSSDEQFF. In nucleotides, the CDR3 is TGCGCCAGCAGCTTGGGGGACTCGTCGGATGAGCAGTTCTTC.